Listed below are T cell receptor delta chains from one sample, sequenced in a study of Vδ1+ human thymocytes. TCRdb re-called the multiplex PCR reads using CATT. This table holds about 75,000 delta-chain clones, around 30% found once. Sample: Vdelta1+ gamma-delta thymocytes from the thymus. These receptors were obtained from a boy younger than two who had congenital heart surgery. Each CDR3 is given with its conserved first and last residue. The order of the fields is D gene, V gene, J gene, clone size, CDR3 DNA, CDR3 protein. A D gene is named only where the DNA matches it firmly. Size is stated for part of the rows, as once, few or many counts, or as a class when the clone is expanded.

TRDD3	TRDV1	TRDJ1	-	TGTGCTCTTGGGGAACTACCCACCCGCCTGGGGGATAGGTCCGGCGATAAACTCATCTTT	CALGELPTRLGDRSGDKLIF
-	TRDV1	TRDJ1	-	TGTGCTCTTGGGGAATCCGTCCGCTCTGCCACGAATATGGGGTACACCGATAAACTCATCTTT	CALGESVRSATNMGYTDKLIF
-	TRDV1	TRDJ1	-	TGTGCTCTTGGGGAACTGATCCCGTGGGATGAATTCACCGATAAACTCATCTTT	CALGELIPWDEFTDKLIF
TRDD3	TRDV1	TRDJ1	few	TGTGCTCTTGGGGAACGGCCGTACTGGGGGATCGCGGGAACGGGGGTCGATAAACTCATCTTT	CALGERPYWGIAGTGVDKLIF
TRDD3	TRDV1	TRDJ1	-	TGTGCTCTTGGGGAGACCGTAGCCTTCCCATCACTGGGGGATACGGGGGATAAACTCATCTTT	CALGETVAFPSLGDTGDKLIF
-	TRDV1	TRDJ1	-	TGTGCTCTTTATCTTTTTGGGGAGCACACCGATAAACTCATCTTT	CALYLFGEHTDKLIF
TRDD3	TRDV2	TRDJ1	-	TGTGCCTGTGACACCGTTTTACTGGGGGATACTATAATCACCGATAAACTCATCTTT	CACDTVLLGDTIITDKLIF
TRDD3	TRDV2	TRDJ1	-	TGTGCCTGTGACACTCCCCTGAACTGGGGGATGCCTGACACCGATAAACTCATCTTT	CACDTPLNWGMPDTDKLIF
-	TRDV1	TRDJ1	-	TGTGCTCTTGGGGAACTCCAGGGGTTGAACACCGATAAACTCATCTTT	CALGELQGLNTDKLIF
-	TRDV1	TRDJ1	-	TGTGCTCTTGGGGGGCATTTGGGGCCAACCCTATACACCGATAAACTCATCTTT	CALGGHLGPTLYTDKLIF
TRDD3	TRDV1	TRDJ1	-	TGTGCTCTTGGGGAATTACGGGGTCGCTGGGGGACCACCGATAAACTCATCTTT	CALGELRGRWGTTDKLIF
-	TRDV1	TRDJ1	-	TGTGCTCTTGGGCCCTGTGATACGCTTGGCGATAAACTCATCTTT	CALGPCDTLGDKLIF
TRDD3	TRDV1	TRDJ1	-	TGTGCTCTTGGGGAAATCAACCCGAAAGCCCCTATAGGGGGATACGTCTACCCCACCGATAAACTCATCTTT	CALGEINPKAPIGGYVYPTDKLIF
TRDD3	TRDV2	TRDJ1	-	TGTGCCTGTGGGTGCTGGGGGACCCCGCGGAGGGATAAACTCATCTTT	CACGCWGTPRRDKLIF
TRDD3	TRDV1	TRDJ1	-	TGTGCTCTTGGGGGACCACTACGGGCGGGATACCGGTACACCGATAAACTCATCTTT	CALGGPLRAGYRYTDKLIF
TRDD2	TRDV1	TRDJ1	-	TGTGCTCTTGGGGAACGGACCTTCCTAGTTGTGGAGGGGTCCTATTACACCGATAAACTCATCTTT	CALGERTFLVVEGSYYTDKLIF
TRDD3	TRDV1	TRDJ1	-	TGTGCTCTTGGGGATTCGGCGCCTTCCCTCTATCTCGCTGGTGGGGGATACTTCCAACGCTACACCGATAAACTCATCTTT	CALGDSAPSLYLAGGGYFQRYTDKLIF
TRDD3	TRDV1	TRDJ1	-	TGTGCTCTTGGGGATGTTTCACTTCGGTACCGTACTGGGGGATACTGCGGCCATAAACTCATCTTT	CALGDVSLRYRTGGYCGHKLIF
TRDD3	TRDV2	TRDJ1	-	TGTGCCTGTGGCTTTACTGGGGGATTGATGTACACCGATAAACTCATCTTT	CACGFTGGLMYTDKLIF
TRDD3	TRDV2	TRDJ3	-	TGTGCCTGTGATACTGGGGGGCCCAGGGGATTTGACACCCGACAGATGTTTTTC	CACDTGGPRGFDTRQMFF
TRDD2	TRDV1	TRDJ1	-	TGTGCTCTTGGGGACCAACCGGCCTTCCTCGGTTATCGGGACGTGGCCCGGTGGTTTACCGATAAACTCATCTTT	CALGDQPAFLGYRDVARWFTDKLIF
-	TRDV1	TRDJ1	-	TGTGCTCTTGGGGAACTAGGGGGCTCCCTGTACACCGATAAACTCATCTTT	CALGELGGSLYTDKLIF
-	TRDV1	TRDJ1	few	TGTGCTCTACTCAAACGGTCCCATTACACGGGGGTGCCCACCGATAAACTCATCTTT	CALLKRSHYTGVPTDKLIF
-	TRDV1	TRDJ1	-	TGTGCTCTTGGGGAATGCCTGCCCTTGGCTGGGACGAGTCAACTCATCTTT	CALGECLPLAGTSQLIF
TRDD3	TRDV1	TRDJ1	-	TGTGCTCTTGGGAAACCCAGGAGGGGACGGGATACGACCGATAAACTCATCTTT	CALGKPRRGRDTTDKLIF
-	TRDV2	TRDJ1	many	TGTGCCTGTGACACCGTCTTAACGGTACGAGGGGCCTTAGAGTACACCGATAAACTCATCTTT	CACDTVLTVRGALEYTDKLIF
-	TRDV1	TRDJ1	once	TGTGCTCTTGGGCCTTCCCTAGTTGCCGGGGGGGGGTCCACCGATAAACTCATCTTT	CALGPSLVAGGGSTDKLIF
-	TRDV1	TRDJ1	-	TGTGCTCTTGGGGAAGGTCAGTATACGGGGAGTCCCTGGGGACCACGCTCACCTATGTACACCGATAAACTCATCTTT	CALGEGQYTGSPWGPRSPMYTDKLIF
-	TRDV1	TRDJ1	few	TGTGCTCTTGGGGACCACCTTCTCACGGGATATACCGATAAACTCATCTTT	CALGDHLLTGYTDKLIF
TRDD3	TRDV1	TRDJ1	-	TGTGCTCTAGGGGAAGGCACGCGCCTTCCTACTGGGGGATACGCATATCCCTTCCCCACCGATAAACTCATCTTT	CALGEGTRLPTGGYAYPFPTDKLIF
TRDD3	TRDV1	TRDJ1	-	TGTGCTCTTGGGGAACTATACTGGGGGAGGTACACCGATAAACTCATCTTT	CALGELYWGRYTDKLIF
-	TRDV2	TRDJ1	few	TGTGCCTGTGACACCGGGAGGGTTAGGGGCACCGATAAACTCATCTTT	CACDTGRVRGTDKLIF
TRDD3	TRDV1	TRDJ1	few	TGTGCTCTTGGGGAACAAACCTCCGAGATGGGGGATACCGATAAACTCATCTTT	CALGEQTSEMGDTDKLIF
TRDD3	TRDV1	TRDJ1	-	TGTGCTCTTGGGGGTACCGCGGTCCCATCCTACGTTGGGTACTGGGGGATCCTAAATAAACTCATCTTT	CALGGTAVPSYVGYWGILNKLIF
-	TRDV2	TRDJ1	-	TGTGCCTGTGAACGTTGGGGATACACCGATAAACTCATCTTT	CACERWGYTDKLIF
TRDD3	TRDV2	TRDJ1	few	TGTGCCACCGGTAGTATGCTGGTGGATACGGATGGGTACACCGATAAACTCATCTTT	CATGSMLVDTDGYTDKLIF
TRDD3	TRDV1	TRDJ1	-	TGTGCTCTTGGCTTTCGCGGTTTCGCCCTGGGGGATACGCGGGGGGCCGATAAACTCATCTTT	CALGFRGFALGDTRGADKLIF
-	TRDV1	TRDJ1	-	TGTGCTCTTGGGGCACCTACGTTGACCCTCACGACTCTCATCTTT	CALGAPTLTLTTLIF
TRDD3	TRDV1	TRDJ1	few	TGTGCTCTTGGGGGACTTCCTCCTGGGGGATACTTCGATAAACTCATCTTT	CALGGLPPGGYFDKLIF
TRDD3	TRDV1	TRDJ1	-	TGTGCTCTTGGGGAAGGCCTTCCCACACTGGGGGAAGCCAGTAACACCGATAAACTCATCTTT	CALGEGLPTLGEASNTDKLIF
-	TRDV1	TRDJ1	few	TGTGCTCTTGGGGAACTACTCCTACGTTGGGCCCTCACCGATAAACTCATCTTT	CALGELLLRWALTDKLIF
-	TRDV1	TRDJ1	-	TGTGCTCTTGGGGAACAACCCTACAGACCCAAATACAGTGAATCAAGGTACACCGATAAACTCATCTTT	CALGEQPYRPKYSESRYTDKLIF
TRDD3	TRDV1	TRDJ1	-	TGTGCTCTTGGGCCCGGGGGGTTGCACCATTCTTTCCTACATAGCGGGGATACGATGGAGTTGGCGTCCGATAAACTCATCTTT	CALGPGGLHHSFLHSGDTMELASDKLIF
TRDD3	TRDV1	TRDJ1	-	TGTGCTCTTGGGGGACTAATTCCCCCGAACTGGGGAATAGCCAGCACCGATAAACTCATCTTT	CALGGLIPPNWGIASTDKLIF
-	TRDV1	TRDJ1	-	TGTGCTCTTGGGGAACTTTCCTACGGTGGGGGGCCCGATAAACTCATCTTT	CALGELSYGGGPDKLIF
TRDD3	TRDV2	TRDJ1	few	TGTGCCTGTGACCGAATTATACTGGGGGATCCGCCGTGGAGTTGTGGCACCGATAAACTCATCTTT	CACDRIILGDPPWSCGTDKLIF
TRDD3	TRDV1	TRDJ1	-	TGTGCTGTTGGGGAAGTTGGGGGCTCGTGGCCAGCTGGGGGACTGAGGACCGATAAACTCATCTTT	CAVGEVGGSWPAGGLRTDKLIF
-	TRDV1	TRDJ1	few	TGTGCTCTTGGGGAGTTCCTGCGGGGATCCGCGGGACCCGATAAACTCATCTTT	CALGEFLRGSAGPDKLIF
TRDD3	TRDV1	TRDJ1	-	TGTGCTCTTGGGGAACCGTTCCTACCGGGGATACGACCCGATAAACTCATCTTT	CALGEPFLPGIRPDKLIF
TRDD2	TRDV1	TRDJ1	few	TGTGCTCTTGGGGAAAGGGTCTTCCTACGATCCACCGATAAACTCATCTTT	CALGERVFLRSTDKLIF
TRDD3	TRDV1	TRDJ1	-	TGTGCTCTTGGGGAACTATGGCCTCGCCACTGGGGCGGTGCCGATAAACTCATCTTT	CALGELWPRHWGGADKLIF
TRDD3	TRDV2	TRDJ1	-	TGTGCCTGTGATCCCTTACTGGGGGATACTGCCGATAAACTCATCTTT	CACDPLLGDTADKLIF
-	TRDV2	TRDJ1	once	TGTGCCTCCGTTACGTTATGCCTGGGGCGCCGCACCGATAAACTCATCTTT	CASVTLCLGRRTDKLIF
TRDD3	TRDV1	TRDJ1	few	TGTGCTCTTGGGGAATTTGGTTTACTGGGGGGCAACACCGATAAACTCATCTTT	CALGEFGLLGGNTDKLIF
-	TRDV1	TRDJ1	few	TGTGCTCTTGGGGACCCACTACGGCCGTACGGGAATAAACTCATCTTT	CALGDPLRPYGNKLIF
-	TRDV1	TRDJ2	few	TGTGCTCTTGGGGAAAATAACCGGGGGAAAGATTTGACAGCACAACTCTTCTTT	CALGENNRGKDLTAQLFF
-	TRDV1	TRDJ1	-	TGTGCTCTTGGGCAACTCCTTCACCCCGATAAACTCATCTTT	CALGQLLHPDKLIF